The source of this TCR beta chain is a study of T cells after yellow fever vaccination. TCRdb reprocessed the 5' RACE reads via MiXCR and lists one record per CDR3 protein. The sample yields around 600,000 distinct CDR3 sequences, approximately 13% seen once. This CDR3 spans 15 amino acids. Germline V gives CDR1 DFQATT, CDR2 SNEGSKA (reference sequence). With 1 base removed from V and 1 base from J, the gap between germline ends came to 12 bases. Notes on this clonotype: Its antigen is not known.

General study points: Abundant bulk-derived clonotypes could contaminate FACS-sorted repertoires.

The chain is built from TRBV20-1 and TRBJ2-3; tentative D call: TRBD1 (6 bases). The sequences come from PBMCs, collected on the day of the yellow fever booster vaccination. The receptor was isolated from a man aged 25 to 40 who received the YFV17D yellow fever vaccine. The CDR3 reads CSARVRGHGTDTQYF. CDR3 nucleotide sequence: TGCAGTGCTAGAGTTCGGGGACACGGCACAGATACGCAGTATTTT.